The entry that follows covers one T cell receptor beta chain sequence. What it recognizes is unknown. Regions amplified from RNA transcripts were the TCR beta CDR3 regions. The primer set for the first-round RT-PCR of the TCR CDR3 was HTBI. MiXCR was run by TCRdb on the multiplex PCR reads, yielding one entry per CDR3 protein. The table records 45,000 to 60,000 distinct CDR3 sequences, around 48% of them present only once. CDR1 is MNHNS, CDR2 SASEGT, per germline. The CDR3 runs 16 residues. The J segment lost 8 bases and the V segment lost 3 bases, leaving 10 bases of the junction unmatched. This record comes from a study of T cells in Graves' hyperthyroidism and ophthalmopathy. Overall study results and limits: With a median lead of around 6.7 months before onset, the model predicted ophthalmopathy. By a 13 V-J model, ophthalmopathy was set apart from stable hyperthyroidism.

This rearrangement joins TRBV6-1 to TRBJ2-2; 9 positions agree with TRBD2. Sequencing was done on a sample of blood. This TCR derives from a woman in her thirties with Graves' ophthalmopathy. CDR3 in amino acids: CASSDSLSGRTGELFF. The DNA for the CDR3 is TGTGCCAGCAGTGACAGCCTGAGCGGGAGGACGGGGGAGCTGTTTTTT.